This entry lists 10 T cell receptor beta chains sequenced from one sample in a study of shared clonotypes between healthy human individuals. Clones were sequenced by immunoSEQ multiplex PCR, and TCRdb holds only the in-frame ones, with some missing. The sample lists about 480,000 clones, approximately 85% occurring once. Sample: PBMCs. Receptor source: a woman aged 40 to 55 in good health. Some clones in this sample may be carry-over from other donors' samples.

CDR3 region: CASSLTGVSTDTQYF. CDR3 nucleotide sequence: TGCGCCAGCAGCTTGACGGGAGTGAGCACAGATACGCAGTATTTT. The chain couples TRBV5-1 to TRBJ2-3; possible D gene TRBD2, 6 bases. Germline-derived CDR1 and CDR2 are SGHRS and YFSETQ. Trimming cost V 1 base and J 0 bases, with 9 bases left between them. CDR3 size: 15 residues.

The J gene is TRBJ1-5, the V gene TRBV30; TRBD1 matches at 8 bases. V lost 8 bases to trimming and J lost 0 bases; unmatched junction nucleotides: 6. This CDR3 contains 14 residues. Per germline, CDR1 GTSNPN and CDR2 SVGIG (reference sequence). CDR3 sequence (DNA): TGTGCCACAGGGACAGGCTATAGCAATCAGCCCCAGCATTTT. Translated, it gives CATGTGYSNQPQHF.

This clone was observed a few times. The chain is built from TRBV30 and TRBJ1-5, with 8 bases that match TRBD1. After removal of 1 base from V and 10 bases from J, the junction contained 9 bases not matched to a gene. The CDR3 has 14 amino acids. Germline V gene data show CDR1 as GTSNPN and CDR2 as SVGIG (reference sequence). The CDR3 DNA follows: TGTGCCTGGAGTGGAGCGCAGGGGGCGCGTCCCCAGCATTTT. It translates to CAWSGAQGARPQHF.

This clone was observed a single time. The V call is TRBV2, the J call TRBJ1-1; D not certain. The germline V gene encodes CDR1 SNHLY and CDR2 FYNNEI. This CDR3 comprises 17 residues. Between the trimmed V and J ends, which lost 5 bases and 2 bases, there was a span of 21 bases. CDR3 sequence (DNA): TGTGCCAGCAGTTATACCACCAGCGGGCTTGGTAACACTGAAGCTTTCTTT. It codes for CASSYTTSGLGNTEAFF.

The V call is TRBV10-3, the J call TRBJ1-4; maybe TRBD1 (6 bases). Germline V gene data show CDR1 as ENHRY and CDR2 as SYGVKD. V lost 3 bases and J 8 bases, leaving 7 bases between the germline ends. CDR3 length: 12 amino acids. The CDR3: CAISEGGEKLFF. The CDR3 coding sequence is TGTGCCATCAGTGAAGGGGGGGAAAAACTGTTTTTT.

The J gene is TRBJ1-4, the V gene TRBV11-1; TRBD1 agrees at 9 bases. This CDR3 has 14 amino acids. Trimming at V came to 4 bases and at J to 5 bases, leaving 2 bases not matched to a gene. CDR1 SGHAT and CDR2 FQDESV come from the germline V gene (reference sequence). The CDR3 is CASSSGTGNEKLFF. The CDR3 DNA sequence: TGTGCCAGCAGCTCCGGGACAGGGAATGAAAAACTGTTTTTT.

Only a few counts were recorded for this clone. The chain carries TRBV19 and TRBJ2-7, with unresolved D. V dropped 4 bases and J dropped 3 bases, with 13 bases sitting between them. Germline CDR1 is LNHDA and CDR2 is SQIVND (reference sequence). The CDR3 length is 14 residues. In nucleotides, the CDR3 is TGTGCCAGTAGTACGCCTAGGAACCACTACGAGCAGTACTTC. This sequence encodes CASSTPRNHYEQYF.

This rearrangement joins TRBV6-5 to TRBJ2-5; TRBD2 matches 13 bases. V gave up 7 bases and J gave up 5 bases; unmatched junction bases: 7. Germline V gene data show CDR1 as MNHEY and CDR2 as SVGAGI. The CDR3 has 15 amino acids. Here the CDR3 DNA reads TGTGCCAGCAATAGACTAGCGGGAGGAATGGAGACCCAGTACTTC. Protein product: CASNRLAGGMETQYF.

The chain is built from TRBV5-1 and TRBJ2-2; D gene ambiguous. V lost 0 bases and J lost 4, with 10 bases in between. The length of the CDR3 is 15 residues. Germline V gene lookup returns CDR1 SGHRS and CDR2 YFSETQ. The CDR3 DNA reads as TGCGCCAGCAGCTTGGATCAGCTATCCACCGGGGAGCTGTTTTTT. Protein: CASSLDQLSTGELFF.

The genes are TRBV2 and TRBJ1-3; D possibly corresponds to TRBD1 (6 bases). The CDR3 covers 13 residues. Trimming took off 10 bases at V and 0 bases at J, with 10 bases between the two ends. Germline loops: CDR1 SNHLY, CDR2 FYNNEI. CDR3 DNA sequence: TGTGCCACCATGGACAGCTCTGGAAACACCATATATTTT. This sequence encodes CATMDSSGNTIYF.